The entry below describes one TCR beta chain. Its antigen is unknown. The data derive from a study of shared clonotypes between healthy human individuals. Study outcomes and limitations: Having only a few donors restricted how much genetic and exposure-history diversity was captured.

Sequencing used immunoSEQ multiplex PCR; TCRdb keeps in-frame clones, though not all of them. The sample includes hundreds of thousands of clones, around 96% of them seen just once. The sequence came from a woman aged 25 to 39 in good health. The sample consisted of naive CD4+ T cells sorted from blood. Regarding subset: CD45RA+ positively selected.

DNA of the CDR3: TGTGCCAGCAGCCACCCGAGCACAGATACGCAGTATTTT. Its translation is CASSHPSTDTQYF. The V and J genes are TRBV11-2 and TRBJ2-3; no clear D gene. CDR3 size: 13 residues. V shed 5 bases and J shed 0 bases, with 6 bases lying between them. Germline assignment: CDR1 SGHAT and CDR2 FQNNGV.